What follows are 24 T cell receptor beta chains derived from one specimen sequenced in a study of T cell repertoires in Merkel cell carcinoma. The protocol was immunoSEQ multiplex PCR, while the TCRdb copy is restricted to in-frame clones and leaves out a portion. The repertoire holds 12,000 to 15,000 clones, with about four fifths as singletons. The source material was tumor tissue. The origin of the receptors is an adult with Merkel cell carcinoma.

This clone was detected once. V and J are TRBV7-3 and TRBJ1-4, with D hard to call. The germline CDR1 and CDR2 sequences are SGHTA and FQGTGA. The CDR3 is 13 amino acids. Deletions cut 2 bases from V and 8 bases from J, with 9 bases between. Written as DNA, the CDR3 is TGTGCCAGCAGCTTATGGAGCCGCGAAAAACTGTTTTTT. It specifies CASSLWSREKLFF.

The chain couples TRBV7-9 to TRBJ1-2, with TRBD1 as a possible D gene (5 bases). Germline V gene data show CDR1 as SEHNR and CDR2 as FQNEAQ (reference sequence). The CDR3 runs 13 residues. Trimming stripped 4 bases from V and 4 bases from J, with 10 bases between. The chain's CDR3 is CASSSGTPYGYTF. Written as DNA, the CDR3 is TGTGCCAGCAGCTCCGGGACGCCCTATGGCTACACCTTC.

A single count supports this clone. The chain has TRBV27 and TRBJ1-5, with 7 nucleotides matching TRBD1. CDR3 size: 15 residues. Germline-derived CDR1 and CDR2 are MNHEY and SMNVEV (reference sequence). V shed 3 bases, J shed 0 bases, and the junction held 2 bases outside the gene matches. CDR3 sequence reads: CASSFGTDSNQPQHF. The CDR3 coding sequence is TGTGCCAGCAGTTTCGGGACAGATAGCAATCAGCCCCAGCATTTT.

CDR3 in amino acids: CASGQGVSGANVLTF. The CDR3 DNA reads TGTGCCTCGGGACAGGGGGTCTCTGGGGCCAACGTCCTGACTTTC. The chain joins TRBV30 to TRBJ2-6; 11 bases agree with TRBD1. Germline assignment: CDR1 GTSNPN and CDR2 SVGIG (reference sequence). The V and J ends lost 7 bases and 0 bases, in that order; junction bases with no gene match: 2. The CDR3 is made up of 15 amino acids.

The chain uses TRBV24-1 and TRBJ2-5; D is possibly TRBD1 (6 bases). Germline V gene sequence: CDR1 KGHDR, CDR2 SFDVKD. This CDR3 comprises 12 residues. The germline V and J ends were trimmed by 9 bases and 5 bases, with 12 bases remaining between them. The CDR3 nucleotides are TGTGCCACCGCTCAGGGGTCGGAGACCCAGTACTTC. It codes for CATAQGSETQYF.

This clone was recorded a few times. The CDR3 sequence is CARSLGGSSVSAYNEQFF. CDR3 nucleotide sequence: TGTGCCAGAAGCTTGGGGGGTTCTAGCGTTTCGGCCTACAATGAGCAGTTCTTC. The chain has TRBV5-3 and TRBJ2-1, with D perhaps matching TRBD2 (6 bases). TRBV5-3 is annotated as an ORF whose role is uncertain. CDR3 length: 18 residues. Between the trimmed V and J ends, which lost 0 bases and 2 bases, there was a span of 18 bases.

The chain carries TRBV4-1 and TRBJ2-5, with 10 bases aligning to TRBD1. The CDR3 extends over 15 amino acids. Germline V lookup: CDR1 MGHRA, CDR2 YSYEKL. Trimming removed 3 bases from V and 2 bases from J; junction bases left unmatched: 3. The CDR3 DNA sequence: TGCGCCAGCAGCCATGGGACAGGGGATCAAGAGACCCAGTACTTC. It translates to CASSHGTGDQETQYF.

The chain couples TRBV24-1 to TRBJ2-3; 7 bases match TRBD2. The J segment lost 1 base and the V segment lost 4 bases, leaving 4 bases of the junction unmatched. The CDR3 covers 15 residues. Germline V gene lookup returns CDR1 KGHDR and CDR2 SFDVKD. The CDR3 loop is CATSDSSGGTDTQYF. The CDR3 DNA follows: TGTGCCACCAGTGACTCTAGCGGAGGCACAGATACGCAGTATTTT.

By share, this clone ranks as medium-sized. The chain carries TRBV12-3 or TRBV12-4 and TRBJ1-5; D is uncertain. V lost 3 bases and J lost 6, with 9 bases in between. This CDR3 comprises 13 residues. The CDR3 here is CASSLVPAQPQHF. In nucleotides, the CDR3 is TGTGCCAGCAGTTTGGTACCGGCTCAGCCCCAGCATTTT.

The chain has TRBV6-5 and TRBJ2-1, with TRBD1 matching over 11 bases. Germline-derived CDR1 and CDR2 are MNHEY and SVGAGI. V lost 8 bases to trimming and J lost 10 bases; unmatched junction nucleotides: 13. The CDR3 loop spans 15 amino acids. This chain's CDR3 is CASLFGQGAPGEQFF. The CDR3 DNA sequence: TGTGCCAGCCTGTTCGGACAGGGGGCTCCAGGCGAGCAGTTCTTC.

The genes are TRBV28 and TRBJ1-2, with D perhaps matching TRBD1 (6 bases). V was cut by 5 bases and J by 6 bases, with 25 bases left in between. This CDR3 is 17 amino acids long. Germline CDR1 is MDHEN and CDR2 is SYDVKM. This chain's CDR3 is CASSPPPALQGANGYTF. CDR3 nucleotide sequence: TGTGCCAGCAGTCCCCCCCCCGCGTTACAGGGCGCGAATGGCTACACCTTC.

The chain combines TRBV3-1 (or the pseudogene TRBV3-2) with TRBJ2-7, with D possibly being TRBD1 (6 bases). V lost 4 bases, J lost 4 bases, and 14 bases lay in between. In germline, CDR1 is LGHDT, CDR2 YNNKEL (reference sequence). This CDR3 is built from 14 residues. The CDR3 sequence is CASSRSGGSYEQYF. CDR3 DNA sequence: TGTGCCAGCAGCCGGAGTGGGGGCTCGTACGAGCAGTACTTC.

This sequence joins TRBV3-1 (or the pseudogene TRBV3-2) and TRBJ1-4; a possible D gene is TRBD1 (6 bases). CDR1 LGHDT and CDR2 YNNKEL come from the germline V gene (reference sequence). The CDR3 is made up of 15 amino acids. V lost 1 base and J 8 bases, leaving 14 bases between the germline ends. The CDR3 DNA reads TGTGCCAGCAGCCAAGTGGGGGCGGGGAGCGAAAAACTGTTTTTT. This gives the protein CASSQVGAGSEKLFF.

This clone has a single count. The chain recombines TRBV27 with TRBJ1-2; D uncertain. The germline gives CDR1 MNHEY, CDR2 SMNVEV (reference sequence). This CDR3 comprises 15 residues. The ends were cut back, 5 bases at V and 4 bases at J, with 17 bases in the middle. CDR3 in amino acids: CASSPLQEAGYGYTF. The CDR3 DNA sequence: TGTGCCAGCAGTCCCCTCCAGGAGGCAGGCTATGGCTACACCTTC.

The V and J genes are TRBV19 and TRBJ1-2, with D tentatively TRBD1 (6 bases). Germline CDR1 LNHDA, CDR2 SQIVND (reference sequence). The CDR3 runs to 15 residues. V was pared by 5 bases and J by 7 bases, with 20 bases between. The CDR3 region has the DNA TGTGCCAGTAGTCTTTCGGGAATTTTACAGGGTGGCTACACCTTC. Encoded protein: CASSLSGILQGGYTF.

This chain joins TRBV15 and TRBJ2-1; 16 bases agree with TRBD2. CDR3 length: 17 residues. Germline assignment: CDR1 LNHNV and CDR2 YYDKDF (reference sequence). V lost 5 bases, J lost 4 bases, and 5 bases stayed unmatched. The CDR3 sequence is CATSGGLAGGVYNEQFF. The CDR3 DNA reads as TGTGCCACCAGCGGGGGACTAGCGGGAGGGGTTTACAATGAGCAGTTCTTC. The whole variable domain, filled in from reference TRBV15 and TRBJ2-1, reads DAMVIQNPRYQVTQFGKPVTLSCSQTLNHNVMYWYQQKSSQAPKLLFHYYDKDFNNEADTPDNFQSRRPNTSFCFLDIRSPGLGDTAMYLCATSGGLAGGVYNEQFFGPGTRLTVL.

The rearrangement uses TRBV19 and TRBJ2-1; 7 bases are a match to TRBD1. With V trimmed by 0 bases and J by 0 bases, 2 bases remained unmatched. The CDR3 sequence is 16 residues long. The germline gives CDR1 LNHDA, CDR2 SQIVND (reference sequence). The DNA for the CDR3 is TGTGCCAGTAGTATAGATCGGGACAGCTCCTACAATGAGCAGTTCTTC. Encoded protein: CASSIDRDSSYNEQFF.

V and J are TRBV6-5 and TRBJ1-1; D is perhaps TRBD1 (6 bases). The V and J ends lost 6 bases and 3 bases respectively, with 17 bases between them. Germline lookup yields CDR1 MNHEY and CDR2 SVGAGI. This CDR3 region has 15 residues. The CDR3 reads CASRPSQGFYTEAFF. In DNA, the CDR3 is TGTGCCAGCAGGCCGTCGCAGGGGTTTTACACTGAAGCTTTCTTT.

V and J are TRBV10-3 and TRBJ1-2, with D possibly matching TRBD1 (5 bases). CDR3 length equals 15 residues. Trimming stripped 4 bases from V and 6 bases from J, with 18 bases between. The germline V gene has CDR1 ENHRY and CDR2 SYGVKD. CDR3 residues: CAISGGRVWLDGYTF. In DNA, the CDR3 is TGTGCCATCAGTGGGGGCAGGGTCTGGTTGGATGGCTACACCTTC.

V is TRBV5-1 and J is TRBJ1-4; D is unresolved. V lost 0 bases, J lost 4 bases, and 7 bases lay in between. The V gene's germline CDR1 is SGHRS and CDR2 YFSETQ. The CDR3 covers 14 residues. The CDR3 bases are TGCGCCAGCAGCTTGGGCAGAATTAATGAAAAACTGTTTTTT. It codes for CASSLGRINEKLFF.

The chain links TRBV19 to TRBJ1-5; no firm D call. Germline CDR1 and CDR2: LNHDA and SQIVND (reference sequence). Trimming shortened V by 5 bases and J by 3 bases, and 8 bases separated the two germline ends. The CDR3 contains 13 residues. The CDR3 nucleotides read TGTGCCAGTAGTTGGAACACCAATCAGCCCCAGCATTTT. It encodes CASSWNTNQPQHF.

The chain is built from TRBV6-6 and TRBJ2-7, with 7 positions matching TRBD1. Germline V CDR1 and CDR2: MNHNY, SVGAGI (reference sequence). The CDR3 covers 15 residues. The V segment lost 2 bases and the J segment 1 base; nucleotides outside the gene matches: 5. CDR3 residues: CASSYPGTASYEQYF. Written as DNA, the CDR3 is TGTGCCAGCAGTTACCCCGGGACAGCGTCCTACGAGCAGTACTTC.

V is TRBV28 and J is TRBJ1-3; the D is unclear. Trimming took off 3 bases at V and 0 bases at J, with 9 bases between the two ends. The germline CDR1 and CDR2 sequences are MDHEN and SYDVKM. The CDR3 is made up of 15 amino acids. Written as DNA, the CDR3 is TGTGCCAGCAGTTTGCGGATTAACTCTGGAAACACCATATATTTT. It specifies CASSLRINSGNTIYF. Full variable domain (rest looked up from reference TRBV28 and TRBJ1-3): DVKVTQSSRYLVKRTGEKVFLECVQDMDHENMFWYRQDPGLGLRLIYFSYDVKMKEKGDIPEGYSVSREKKERFSLILESASTNQTSMYLCASSLRINSGNTIYFGEGSWLTVV.

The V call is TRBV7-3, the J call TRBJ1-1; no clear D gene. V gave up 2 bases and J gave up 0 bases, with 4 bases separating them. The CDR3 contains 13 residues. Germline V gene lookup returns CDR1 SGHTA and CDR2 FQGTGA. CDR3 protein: CASSLSVNTEAFF. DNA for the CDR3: TGTGCCAGCAGCTTATCGGTGAACACTGAAGCTTTCTTT.